These T cell receptor beta chains were read from a single sample in a study of cytomegalovirus exposure and HLA in healthy donors. TCRdb's table, derived via immunoSEQ multiplex PCR, lists solely in-frame clones and lacks some. The data hold 87,000 or so clones, with 77% observed a single time. The specimen was PBMCs. These receptors were taken from a woman between 40 and 50 years old in good health and CMV-seronegative. The CDR3 runs from the conserved cysteine through the conserved F or W. Each record gives: D gene, J gene, clone size, V gene, CDR3 DNA, CDR3 protein. A D gene is named only where the DNA matches it firmly. Rows may omit the clone size; those that give it use once, few, many or a size class.

>TRBD1|TRBJ1-3|-|TRBV18
TGTGCCAGCTCACCAGGGTGGACAGGGGACTCTGGAAACACCATATATTTT
CASSPGWTGDSGNTIYF
>-|TRBJ2-1|-|TRBV9
TGTGCCAGCACCGTCAGAACCGACAGGCACAATGAGCAGTTCTTC
CASTVRTDRHNEQFF
>-|TRBJ1-3|few|TRBV27
TGTGCCAGCAGTGACCAGTCCCCGGGTTATGGAAACACCATATATTTT
CASSDQSPGYGNTIYF
>-|TRBJ1-5|-|TRBV6-5
TGTGCCAGCAGCCCACAGGGCAATCAGCCCCAGCATTTT
CASSPQGNQPQHF
>TRBD1|TRBJ1-1|-|TRBV19
TGTGCCAGTAGTATAAGTAGCCAGGGGGCGGCTGAAGCTTTCTTT
CASSISSQGAAEAFF
>TRBD1|TRBJ1-4|few|TRBV30
TGTGCCTGGAGTGTACTTCTTCGGCAGGGGGCTCTCCTTGGTGAAAAACTGTTTTTT
CAWSVLLRQGALLGEKLFF
>TRBD2|TRBJ2-7|-|TRBV4-1
TGCGCCAGCAGCCAAACGGGGGGTGGCGAGCAGTACTTC
CASSQTGGGEQYF
>-|TRBJ1-2|few|TRBV2
TGTGCCAGCAGTGGGACAGTTTGGTACACCTTC
CASSGTVWYTF
>-|TRBJ2-5|-|TRBV6-1
TGTGCCAGCAGTGAATGGGGGGAGAAGGAGACCCAGTACTTC
CASSEWGEKETQYF
>-|TRBJ2-7|once|TRBV5-1
TGCGCCAGCAGCTTTGGGCTCCTGAGCTCCTACGAGCAGTACTTC
CASSFGLLSSYEQYF
>-|TRBJ1-5|medium-sized|TRBV18
TGTGCCAGCTCACCAGGGGGGGCGATTCAGCCCCAGCATTTT
CASSPGGAIQPQHF
>TRBD1|TRBJ1-2|once|TRBV6-5
TGTGCCAGCAGTGGGACCGGGACAGTGAACTATGGCTACACCTTC
CASSGTGTVNYGYTF
>-|TRBJ2-7|-|TRBV7-6
TGTGCCAGCAGCGGCGGGGTTTCCTACGAGCAGTACTTC
CASSGGVSYEQYF
>-|TRBJ1-1|-|TRBV19
TGTGCCAGTATTTCCCCCGGACAGAGGGAAGCTTTCTTT
CASISPGQREAFF
>TRBD1|TRBJ2-7|-|TRBV7-2
TGTGCCAGCAGCCCTTGGACAGGATACTACGAGCAGTACTTC
CASSPWTGYYEQYF
>TRBD1|TRBJ1-5|-|TRBV28
TGTGCCGGGAGAACGGGACAGGGAGGACAGCCCCAGCATTTT
CAGRTGQGGQPQHF
>TRBD1|TRBJ1-1|-|TRBV4-1
TGCGCCAGCAGCCATCCGACAGGGGAAGCTTTCTTT
CASSHPTGEAFF
>-|TRBJ2-6|-|TRBV9
TGTGCCAGCAGGGGGGCTACTGGGGCCAACGTCCTGACTTTC
CASRGATGANVLTF
>TRBD2|TRBJ2-1|-|TRBV25-1
TGTGCCAGCGAAGTAGCGGGGGGGCCTGGTGAGCAGTTCTTC
CASEVAGGPGEQFF
>-|TRBJ2-2|-|TRBV2
TGTGCCAGCACTTACGGGCCCGGGAGGGAGCTGTTTTTT
CASTYGPGRELFF
>-|TRBJ1-2|-|TRBV4-1
TGCGCCAGCACTCTTTCGCGGGGATCTAACTATGGCTACACCTTC
CASTLSRGSNYGYTF
>-|TRBJ1-2|-|TRBV29-1
TGCAGCGTTTTGCAGGGGATAAATGGCTACGCCTTC
CSVLQGINGYAF
>TRBD1|TRBJ2-7|-|TRBV5-1
TGCGCCAGCAGCCAAGTACAGGGGTACGAGCAGTACTTC
CASSQVQGYEQYF
>-|TRBJ1-3|-|TRBV4-1
TGCGCCAGCAGCCAATTCCAGGGCCAATCTGGAAACACCATATATTTT
CASSQFQGQSGNTIYF
>-|TRBJ1-3|-|TRBV5-6
TGTGCCAGCAGCTACTCGTGGCAGGGGATAGCTGGAAACACCATATATTTT
CASSYSWQGIAGNTIYF
>TRBD1|TRBJ1-2|-|TRBV7-6
TGTGCCAGCAGCCCACAGGGGGGGAGAAACTATGGCTACACCTTC
CASSPQGGRNYGYTF
>TRBD1|TRBJ2-7|-|TRBV27
TGTGCCAGCAGTTTAGGGACAGCGACCTACGAGCAGTACTTC
CASSLGTATYEQYF
>-|TRBJ2-2|once|TRBV5-1
TGCGCCAGCAGCCCCTTAGCGACCCCGAACACCGGGGAGCTGTTTTTT
CASSPLATPNTGELFF
>-|TRBJ1-1|-|TRBV4-1
TGCGCCAGCAGCCAAGACTCTCTTCGACCCTCGGGCACTGAAGCTTTCTTT
CASSQDSLRPSGTEAFF
>TRBD1|TRBJ1-1|-|TRBV7-8
TGTGCCAGCAGCGTCTCCCGGGACAGGGGATTGAACACTGAAGCTTTCTTT
CASSVSRDRGLNTEAFF
>TRBD1|TRBJ2-7|-|TRBV7-6
TGTGCCAGCAGCTTAGCTTCCGACAGGGTGGGAAGGAGCTCCTACGAGCAGTACTTC
CASSLASDRVGRSSYEQYF
>-|TRBJ1-2|-|TRBV18
TGTGCCAGCTCCCCCCAGGGGACGAGCGATGGCTACACCTTC
CASSPQGTSDGYTF
>-|TRBJ1-2|-|TRBV19
TGTGCCAGTAGTATTGACAGATACTATGGCTACACCTTC
CASSIDRYYGYTF
>-|TRBJ1-6|once|TRBV18
TGTGCCAGCTCACAGGGGAGGAATTCACCCCTCCACTTT
CASSQGRNSPLHF
>-|TRBJ1-5|few|TRBV7-8
TGTGCCAGCAGCTTATTGTGGGCCAGCAATCAGCCCCAGCATTTT
CASSLLWASNQPQHF
>TRBD2|TRBJ2-1|-|TRBV4-1
TGCGCCAGCAGAAAGTCCGGACTAGCGGGGGGACATGAGCAGTTCTTC
CASRKSGLAGGHEQFF
>TRBD1|TRBJ1-2|-|TRBV28
TGTGCCAGCACCCCCCAAGGACCGGGACAGGGATTTAACTATGGCTACACCTTC
CASTPQGPGQGFNYGYTF
>-|TRBJ2-5|-|TRBV6-1
TGTGCCAGCAGTGTACAACAGTCTTTACAAGAGACCCAGTACTTC
CASSVQQSLQETQYF
>-|TRBJ1-5|-|TRBV6-1
TGTGCCAGCAGTGAAGGCGGTCTACCGGATCAGCCCCAGCATTTT
CASSEGGLPDQPQHF
>TRBD1|TRBJ2-1|-|TRBV5-1
TGCGCCAGCAGCTTGGACAGGGGCAGGATCAATGAGCAGTTCTTC
CASSLDRGRINEQFF
>-|TRBJ1-4|-|TRBV5-1
TGCGCCAGCAGCTTGGGACAGAATGAAAAACTGTTTTTT
CASSLGQNEKLFF
>TRBD1|TRBJ1-5|few|TRBV4-2
TGTGCCAGCAGCCAAGGGGGGGACAGGGACAATCAGCCCCAGCATTTT
CASSQGGDRDNQPQHF
>-|TRBJ1-1|-|TRBV18
TGTGCCAGCTCGACAACCTCCCCGAACACTGAAGCTTTCTTT
CASSTTSPNTEAFF
>TRBD1|TRBJ1-6|-|TRBV19
TGTGCCAGTAGTATAGATTTGGACAGGGAAAATTCACCCCTCCACTTT
CASSIDLDRENSPLHF
>-|TRBJ2-1|-|TRBV11-3
TGTGCCAGCAGCTTCCATAGTATGTCCTACAATGAGCAGTTCTTC
CASSFHSMSYNEQFF
>TRBD1|TRBJ2-7|-|TRBV30
TGTGCCTGGAGCAAGGGACAGGGGGCCTACGAGCAGTACTTC
CAWSKGQGAYEQYF
>-|TRBJ2-7|-|TRBV25-1
TGTGCCAGCAGTGAAAGCGGTACCTCCGACGAGCAGTACTTC
CASSESGTSDEQYF
>-|TRBJ1-6|-|TRBV6-4
TGTGCCAGCAGTGACGGCAATAATTCACCCCTCCACTTT
CASSDGNNSPLHF
>-|TRBJ1-1|-|TRBV29-1
TGCAGCGTCCACCCTCAGGTACCCAACACTGAAGCTTTCTTT
CSVHPQVPNTEAFF
>TRBD1|TRBJ2-7|-|TRBV7-2
TGTGCCAGCAGCCCACGGGACAGCCGCTACGAGCAGTACTTC
CASSPRDSRYEQYF
>-|TRBJ1-1|-|TRBV4-2
TGTGCCAGCAGCCAACTGTTGAGTAGTGGGAACACTGAAGCTTTCTTT
CASSQLLSSGNTEAFF
>TRBD1|TRBJ1-2|-|TRBV5-4
TGTGCCAGCAGCAGGCCACAGGGGGCTAACTATGGCTACACCTTC
CASSRPQGANYGYTF
>-|TRBJ2-7|-|TRBV6-5
TGTGCCAGCTCTCTCGGGGATTCCTACGAGCAGTACTTC
CASSLGDSYEQYF
>-|TRBJ1-5|-|TRBV10-3
TGTGCCATCAGTGAGTCCGGGGGGGCTAGGAATCAGCCCCAGCATTTT
CAISESGGARNQPQHF